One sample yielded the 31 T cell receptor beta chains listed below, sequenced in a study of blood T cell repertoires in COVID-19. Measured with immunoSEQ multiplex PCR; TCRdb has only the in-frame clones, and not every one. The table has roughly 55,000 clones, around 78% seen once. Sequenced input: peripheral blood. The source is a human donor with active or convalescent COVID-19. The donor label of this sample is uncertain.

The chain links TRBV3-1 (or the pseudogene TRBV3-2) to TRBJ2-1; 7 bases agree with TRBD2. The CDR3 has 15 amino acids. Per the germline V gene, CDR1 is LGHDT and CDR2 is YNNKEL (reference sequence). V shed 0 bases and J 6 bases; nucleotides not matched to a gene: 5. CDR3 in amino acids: CASSQDWGRANEQFF. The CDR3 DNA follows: TGTGCCAGCAGCCAAGATTGGGGGAGGGCCAATGAGCAGTTCTTC.

CDR3 loop: CASSLGLADYEQYF. DNA for the CDR3: TGTGCCAGCAGCCTGGGACTAGCGGACTACGAGCAGTACTTC. The gene calls are TRBV3-1 (or the pseudogene TRBV3-2) and TRBJ2-7, with 11 bases matching TRBD2. The junction had 2 bases not matched to a gene; V was cut back by 4 bases and J by 3 bases. The CDR3 consists of 14 residues. The germline V gene has CDR1 LGHDT and CDR2 YNNKEL (reference sequence).

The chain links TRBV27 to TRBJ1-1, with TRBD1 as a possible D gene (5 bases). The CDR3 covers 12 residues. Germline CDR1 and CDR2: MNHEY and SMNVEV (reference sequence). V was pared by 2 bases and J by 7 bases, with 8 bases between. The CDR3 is CASSLGGNEAFF. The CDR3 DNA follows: TGTGCCAGCAGTTTAGGGGGGAATGAAGCTTTCTTT.

The DNA for the CDR3 is TGTGCCATGAAGCTTGACAGGGCTAACACTGAAGCTTTCTTT. It encodes CAMKLDRANTEAFF. The chain recombines TRBV10-3 with TRBJ1-1; 7 bases are shared with TRBD1. V was pared by 9 bases and J by 2 bases, with 9 bases of the junction left unmatched. The CDR3 is made up of 14 amino acids. Per the germline V gene, CDR1 is ENHRY and CDR2 is SYGVKD.

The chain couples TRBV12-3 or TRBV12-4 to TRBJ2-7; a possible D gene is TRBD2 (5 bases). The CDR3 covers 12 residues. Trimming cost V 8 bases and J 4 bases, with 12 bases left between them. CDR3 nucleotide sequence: TGTGCCAGCTGGGCGGGTGGATACGAGCAGTACTTC. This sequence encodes CASWAGGYEQYF.

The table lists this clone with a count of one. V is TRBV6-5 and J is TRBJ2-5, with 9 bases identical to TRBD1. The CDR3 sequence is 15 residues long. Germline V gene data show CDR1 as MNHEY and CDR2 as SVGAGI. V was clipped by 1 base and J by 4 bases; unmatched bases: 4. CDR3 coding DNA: TGTGCCAGCAGTTACTGGGACAGGGACTTAGAGACCCAGTACTTC. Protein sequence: CASSYWDRDLETQYF.

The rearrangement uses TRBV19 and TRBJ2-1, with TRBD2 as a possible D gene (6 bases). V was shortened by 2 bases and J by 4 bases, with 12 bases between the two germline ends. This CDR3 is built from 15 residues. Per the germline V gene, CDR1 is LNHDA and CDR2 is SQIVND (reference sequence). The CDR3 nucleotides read TGTGCCAGTAGTATAAAAGCGGGTGGGTACAATGAGCAGTTCTTC. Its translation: CASSIKAGGYNEQFF.

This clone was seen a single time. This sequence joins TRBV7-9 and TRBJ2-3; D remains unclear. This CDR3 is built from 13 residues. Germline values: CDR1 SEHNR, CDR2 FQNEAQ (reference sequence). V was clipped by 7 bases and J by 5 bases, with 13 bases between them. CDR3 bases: TGTGCCAGCAACCGGGTCCTAGAAGATACGCAGTATTTT. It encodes CASNRVLEDTQYF.

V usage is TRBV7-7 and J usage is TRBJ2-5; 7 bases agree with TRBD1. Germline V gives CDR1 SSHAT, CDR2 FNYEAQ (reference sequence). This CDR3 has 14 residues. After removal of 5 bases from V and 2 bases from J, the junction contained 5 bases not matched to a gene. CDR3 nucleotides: TGTGCCAGCAGCACCACAGGGGTGCAAGAGACCCAGTACTTC. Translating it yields CASSTTGVQETQYF.

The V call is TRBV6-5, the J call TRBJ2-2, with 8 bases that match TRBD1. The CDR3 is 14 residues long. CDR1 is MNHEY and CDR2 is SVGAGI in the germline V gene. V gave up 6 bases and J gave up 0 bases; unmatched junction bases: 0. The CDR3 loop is CASRQGANTGELFF. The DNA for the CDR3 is TGTGCCAGCAGACAGGGGGCGAACACCGGGGAGCTGTTTTTT.

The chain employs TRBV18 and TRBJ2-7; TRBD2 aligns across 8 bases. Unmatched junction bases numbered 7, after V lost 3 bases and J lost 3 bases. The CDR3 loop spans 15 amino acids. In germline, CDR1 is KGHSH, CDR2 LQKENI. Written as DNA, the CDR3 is TGTGCCAGCTCACCTACGGCGACTAGCGACTACGAGCAGTACTTC. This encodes CASSPTATSDYEQYF.

The CDR3 sequence: CASRASNYGYTF. CDR3 nucleotides: TGTGCCAGCAGGGCCAGTAACTATGGCTACACCTTC. The chain recombines TRBV12-3 or TRBV12-4 with TRBJ1-2; D unclear. The CDR3 is made up of 12 amino acids. V was shortened by 6 bases and J by 1 base, with 6 bases between the two germline ends.

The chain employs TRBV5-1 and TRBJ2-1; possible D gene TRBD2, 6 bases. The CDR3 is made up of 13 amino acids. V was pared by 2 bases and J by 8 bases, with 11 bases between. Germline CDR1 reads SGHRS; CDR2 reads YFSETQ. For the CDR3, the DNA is TGCGCCAGCAGCTTTGGGGACTCCGATGAGCAGTTCTTC. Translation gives CASSFGDSDEQFF.

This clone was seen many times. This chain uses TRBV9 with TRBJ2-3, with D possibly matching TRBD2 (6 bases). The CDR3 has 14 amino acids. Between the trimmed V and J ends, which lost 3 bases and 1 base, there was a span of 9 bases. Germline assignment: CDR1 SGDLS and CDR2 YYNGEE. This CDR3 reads CASSAGGRTDTQYF. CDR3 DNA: TGTGCCAGCAGCGCCGGGGGACGCACAGATACGCAGTATTTT.

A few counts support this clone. The chain's CDR3 is CASSEGAGTGELFF. The DNA of the CDR3 is TGTGCCAGCAGTGAGGGGGCAGGCACCGGGGAGCTGTTTTTT. This rearrangement joins TRBV2 to TRBJ2-2, with D perhaps matching TRBD1 (6 bases). Germline CDR1 reads SNHLY; CDR2 reads FYNNEI. CDR3 length equals 14 residues. Trimming removed 3 bases at V and 4 bases at J, with 9 bases between.

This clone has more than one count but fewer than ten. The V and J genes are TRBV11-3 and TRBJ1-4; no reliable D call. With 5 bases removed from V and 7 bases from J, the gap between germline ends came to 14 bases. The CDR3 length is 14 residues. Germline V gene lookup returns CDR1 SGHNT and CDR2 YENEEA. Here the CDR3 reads CASSPAGVREKLFF. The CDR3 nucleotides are TGTGCCAGCAGCCCAGCGGGTGTACGTGAAAAACTGTTTTTT.

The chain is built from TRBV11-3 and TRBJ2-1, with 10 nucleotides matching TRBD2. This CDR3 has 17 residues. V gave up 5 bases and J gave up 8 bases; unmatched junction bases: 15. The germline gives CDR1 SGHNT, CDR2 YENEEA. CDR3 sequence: CASSQPGLAYGSDEQFF. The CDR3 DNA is TGTGCCAGCAGCCAACCGGGACTAGCGTATGGGAGCGATGAGCAGTTCTTC.

CDR3 sequence reads: CASSIVAGRETQYF. CDR3 sequence (DNA): TGTGCCAGTAGTATTGTTGCAGGGCGGGAGACCCAGTACTTC. J is TRBJ2-5 and V is TRBV19; the D gene is possibly TRBD1 (5 bases). V shed 3 bases and J shed 5 bases, with 13 bases lying between them. The V gene's germline CDR1 is LNHDA and CDR2 SQIVND (reference sequence). The CDR3 runs 14 residues.

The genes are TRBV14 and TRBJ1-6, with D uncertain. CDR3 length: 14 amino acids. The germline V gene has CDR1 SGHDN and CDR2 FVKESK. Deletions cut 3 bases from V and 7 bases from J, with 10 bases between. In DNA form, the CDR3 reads TGTGCCAGCAGCCAGGAACTATACAATTCACCCCTCCACTTT. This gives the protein CASSQELYNSPLHF.

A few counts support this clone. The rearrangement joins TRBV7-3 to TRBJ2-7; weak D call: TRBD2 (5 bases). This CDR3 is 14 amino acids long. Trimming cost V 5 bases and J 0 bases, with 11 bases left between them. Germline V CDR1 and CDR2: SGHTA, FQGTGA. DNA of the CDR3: TGTGCCAGCAGCCAGACGGACTCCTCCTACGAGCAGTACTTC. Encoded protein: CASSQTDSSYEQYF.

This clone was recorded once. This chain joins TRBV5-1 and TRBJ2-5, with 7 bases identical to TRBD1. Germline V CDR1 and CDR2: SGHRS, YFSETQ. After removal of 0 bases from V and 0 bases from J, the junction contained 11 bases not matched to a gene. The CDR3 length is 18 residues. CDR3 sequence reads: CASSLVTRDSSYQETQYF. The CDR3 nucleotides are TGCGCCAGCAGCTTGGTAACTAGGGACAGTTCGTACCAAGAGACCCAGTACTTC.

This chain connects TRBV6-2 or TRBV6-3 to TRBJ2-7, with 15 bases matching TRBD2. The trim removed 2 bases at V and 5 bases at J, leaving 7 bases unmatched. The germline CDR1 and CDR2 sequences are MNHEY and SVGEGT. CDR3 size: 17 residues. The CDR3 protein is CASSYRTSGRVGHEQYF. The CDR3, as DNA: TGTGCCAGCAGTTACCGGACTAGCGGGAGGGTGGGGCACGAGCAGTACTTC.

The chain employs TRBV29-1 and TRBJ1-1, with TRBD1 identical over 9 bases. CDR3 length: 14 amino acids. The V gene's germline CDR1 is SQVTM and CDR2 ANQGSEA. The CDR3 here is CRVTRDRANTEAFF. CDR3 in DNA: TGCAGGGTAACCCGGGACAGGGCGAACACTGAAGCTTTCTTT.

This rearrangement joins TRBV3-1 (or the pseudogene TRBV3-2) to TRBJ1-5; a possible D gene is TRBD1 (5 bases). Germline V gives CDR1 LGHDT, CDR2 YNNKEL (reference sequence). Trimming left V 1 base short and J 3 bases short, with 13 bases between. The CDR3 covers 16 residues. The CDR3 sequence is CASSQAPGGFNQPQHF. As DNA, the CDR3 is TGTGCCAGCAGCCAAGCGCCTGGGGGGTTCAATCAGCCCCAGCATTTT.

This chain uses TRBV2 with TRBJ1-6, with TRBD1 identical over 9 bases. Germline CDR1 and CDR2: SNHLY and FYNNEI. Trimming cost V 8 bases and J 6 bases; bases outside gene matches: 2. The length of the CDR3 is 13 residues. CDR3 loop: CASRDRANSPLHF. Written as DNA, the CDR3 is TGTGCCAGCCGGGACAGGGCTAATTCACCCCTCCACTTT.

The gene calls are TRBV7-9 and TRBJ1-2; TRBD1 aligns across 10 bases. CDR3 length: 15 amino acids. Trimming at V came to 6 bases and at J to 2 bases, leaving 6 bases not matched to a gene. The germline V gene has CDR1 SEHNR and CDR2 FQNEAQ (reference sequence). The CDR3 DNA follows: TGTGCCAGCAGTCAGGACAGGGGGGGCAACTATGGCTACACCTTC. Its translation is CASSQDRGGNYGYTF.

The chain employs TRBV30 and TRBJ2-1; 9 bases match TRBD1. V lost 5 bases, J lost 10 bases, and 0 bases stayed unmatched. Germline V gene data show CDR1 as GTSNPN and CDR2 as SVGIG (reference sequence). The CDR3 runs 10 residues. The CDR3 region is CAWDRGEQFF. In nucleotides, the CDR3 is TGTGCCTGGGACAGGGGGGAGCAGTTCTTC.

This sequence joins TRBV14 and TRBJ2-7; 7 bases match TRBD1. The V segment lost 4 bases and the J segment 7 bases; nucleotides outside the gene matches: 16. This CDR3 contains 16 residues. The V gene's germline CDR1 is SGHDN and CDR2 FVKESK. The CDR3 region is CASSLKTGLLSGEQYF. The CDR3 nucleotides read TGTGCCAGCAGCCTTAAGACAGGGTTATTATCGGGTGAGCAGTACTTC.

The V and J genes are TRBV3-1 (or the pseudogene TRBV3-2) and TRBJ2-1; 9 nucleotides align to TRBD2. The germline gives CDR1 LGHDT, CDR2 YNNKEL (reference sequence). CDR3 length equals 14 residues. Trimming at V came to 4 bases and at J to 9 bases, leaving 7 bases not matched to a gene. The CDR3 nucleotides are TGTGCCAGCAGCCCAAAGACTAGCGGAGTTGAGCAGTTCTTC. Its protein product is CASSPKTSGVEQFF.

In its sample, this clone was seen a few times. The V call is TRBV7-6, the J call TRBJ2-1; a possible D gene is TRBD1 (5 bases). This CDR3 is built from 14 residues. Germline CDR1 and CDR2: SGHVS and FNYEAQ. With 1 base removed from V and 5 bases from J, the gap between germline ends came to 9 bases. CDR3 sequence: CASSLVGRHNEQFF. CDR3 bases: TGTGCCAGCAGCTTAGTGGGGCGCCACAATGAGCAGTTCTTC.

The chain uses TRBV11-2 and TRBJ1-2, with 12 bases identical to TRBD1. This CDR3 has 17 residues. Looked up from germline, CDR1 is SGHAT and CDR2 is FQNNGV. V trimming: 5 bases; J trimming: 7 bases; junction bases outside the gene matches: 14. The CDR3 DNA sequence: TGTGCCAGCAGCGACCAATCCGGGACAGGGGGCGCGGGTGGCTACACCTTC. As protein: CASSDQSGTGGAGGYTF. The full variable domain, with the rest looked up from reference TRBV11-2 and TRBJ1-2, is EAGVAQSPRYKIIEKRQSVAFWCNPISGHATLYWYQQILGQGPKLLIQFQNNGVVDDSQLPKDRFSAERLKGVDSTLKIQPAKLEDSAVYLCASSDQSGTGGAGGYTFGSGTRLTVV.